The 4 T cell receptor beta chains reported below all come from one sample, sequenced in a study of patients and donors after allogeneic stem cell transplantation. TCRdb re-called the RT-PCR reads with MiXCR, one entry per CDR3 protein. The table lists fewer than 250,000 distinct CDR3 sequences, roughly 13% of them singletons. Sequences were obtained from blood, either unsorted or a sorted T cell fraction (not recorded which). The receptors stem from a human donor who was either an allogeneic HSCT recipient or a stem cell or donor lymphocyte infusion donor (not recorded which). It is not recorded whose cells these are; they may come from a transplant donor.

The gene calls are TRBV4-1 and TRBJ1-3; D is unresolved. This CDR3 has 14 residues. The V gene's germline CDR1 is MGHRA and CDR2 YSYEKL. V was shortened by 4 bases and J by 2 bases, with 9 bases between the two germline ends. Here the CDR3 reads CASSPPRPGNTIYF. The DNA for the CDR3 is TGCGCCAGCAGCCCCCCTCGGCCTGGAAACACCATATATTTT.

The chain employs TRBV14 and TRBJ2-2, with 8 bases that match TRBD2. The CDR3 sequence is 21 residues long. With 4 bases clipped from V and 2 bases from J, the junction kept 21 bases outside the gene matches. Germline CDR1 and CDR2: SGHDN and FVKESK. CDR3 loop: CASSRGWVAGGPLTNTGELFF. Here the CDR3 DNA reads TGTGCCAGCAGCCGAGGCTGGGTTGCGGGAGGACCCTTAACAAACACCGGGGAGCTGTTTTTT.

The rearrangement joins TRBV6-1 to TRBJ1-2; 8 bases align to TRBD1. The CDR3 totals 13 residues. V lost 7 bases, J lost 0 bases, and 1 base stayed unmatched. The germline V gene encodes CDR1 MNHNS and CDR2 SASEGT. CDR3 in amino acids: CASKTGANYGYTF. DNA of the CDR3: TGTGCCAGCAAGACAGGGGCTAACTATGGCTACACCTTC.

The gene calls are TRBV12-3 or TRBV12-4 and TRBJ1-5; 10 bases are shared with TRBD1. V lost 6 bases to trimming and J lost 4 bases; unmatched junction nucleotides: 6. This CDR3 is 15 amino acids long. CDR3 amino acids: CASRSGTGENQPQHF. As DNA, the CDR3 is TGTGCCAGCAGGTCCGGGACAGGGGAGAATCAGCCCCAGCATTTT.